A single sample is the source of the 6 T cell receptor beta chains below, sequenced in a study of blood T cell repertoires in COVID-19. Some clones are missing from TCRdb's copy, which holds only in-frame ones; the method was immunoSEQ multiplex PCR. The profile shows about 180,000 clones, over 75% of them singletons. Source material: PBMCs or T cells enriched from blood (not recorded which). The receptor set was obtained from a woman between 18 and 29 years old who had recovered from COVID-19.

This clone appeared once. The chain has TRBV6-2 or TRBV6-3 and TRBJ1-4, with D uncertain. V was shortened by 3 bases and J by 4 bases, with 9 bases between the two germline ends. This CDR3 contains 14 residues. The V gene's germline CDR1 is MNHEY and CDR2 SVGEGT. This CDR3 is CASSYAGFNEKLFF. The CDR3 coding sequence is TGTGCCAGCAGTTATGCGGGATTTAATGAAAAACTGTTTTTT.

V is TRBV11-2 and J is TRBJ2-7; possible D gene TRBD1, 5 bases. V dropped 0 bases and J dropped 2 bases, with 14 bases sitting between them. The CDR3 contains 16 residues. Germline CDR1 SGHAT, CDR2 FQNNGV. The CDR3 protein is CASSLEPPVTAYEQYF. The CDR3 DNA is TGTGCCAGCAGCTTAGAGCCCCCGGTGACAGCCTACGAGCAGTACTTC.

J is TRBJ2-1 and V is TRBV7-9, with D possibly being TRBD2 (5 bases). This CDR3 comprises 12 residues. Germline V gene sequence: CDR1 SEHNR, CDR2 FQNEAQ (reference sequence). The germline V and J ends were trimmed by 4 bases and 7 bases, with 8 bases remaining between them. Here the CDR3 reads CASSSGGNEQFF. The DNA for the CDR3 is TGTGCCAGCAGCTCCGGAGGTAATGAGCAGTTCTTC.

The gene calls are TRBV5-4 and TRBJ1-5; D might be TRBD1 (5 bases). The V gene lost 1 base and the J gene lost 7 bases, with 9 bases spanning the gap. This CDR3 is built from 13 residues. CDR1 and CDR2 from the germline V gene are SGHNT and YYREEE (reference sequence). CDR3 DNA sequence: TGTGCCAGCAGCTTGCAGGGTGGGCAGCCCCAGCATTTT. It translates to CASSLQGGQPQHF.

The rearrangement joins TRBV12-3 or TRBV12-4 to TRBJ1-6; D is unresolved. Trimming took 3 bases from V and 9 from J, leaving 9 bases between them. The CDR3 contains 13 residues. CDR3 protein: CASSFGRVSPLHF. The CDR3 nucleotides are TGTGCCAGCAGTTTTGGGAGGGTTTCACCCCTCCACTTT.

This clone came up once. V gene TRBV5-4 combines with J gene TRBJ2-1; D unresolved. The CDR3 is made up of 15 amino acids. CDR1 SGHNT and CDR2 YYREEE come from the germline V gene (reference sequence). V lost 3 bases to trimming and J lost 1 base, with 11 bases between them. Here the CDR3 reads CASSYVTLSYNEQFF. The CDR3 DNA is TGTGCCAGCAGCTATGTGACTCTGTCCTACAATGAGCAGTTCTTC.